This TCR beta chain was obtained from a study of blood T cell repertoires in COVID-19. Background on the study: Material from acute and convalescent COVID-19 was sourced from the United States, Italy and Spain. The cDNA or gDNA used as material had been derived from T cells, B-cell-depleted T cells, or PBMCs.

The CDR3 extends over 15 amino acids. V shed 4 bases and J 0 bases; nucleotides not matched to a gene: 4. Germline loops: CDR1 SGHTS, CDR2 YDEGEE. Authors' data handling: Amplified reference gene primers provided the basis for estimating nucleated cell counts. Using immunoSEQ multiplex PCR, the repertoire was profiled, and TCRdb retains in-frame clones only, with some absent. That table gives V, J and clone size, and the DNA gave D and trimming. The repertoire holds over 120,000 clones, with approximately 86% as singletons. This clonotype was sampled from an older man with acute or convalescent COVID-19. Sample: peripheral blood. This chain connects TRBV5-8 to TRBJ1-5; 7 bases are a match to TRBD1. CDR3 protein: CASSPGTDSNQPQHF. The CDR3 DNA reads as TGTGCCAGCAGCCCCGGGACAGATAGCAATCAGCCCCAGCATTTT.